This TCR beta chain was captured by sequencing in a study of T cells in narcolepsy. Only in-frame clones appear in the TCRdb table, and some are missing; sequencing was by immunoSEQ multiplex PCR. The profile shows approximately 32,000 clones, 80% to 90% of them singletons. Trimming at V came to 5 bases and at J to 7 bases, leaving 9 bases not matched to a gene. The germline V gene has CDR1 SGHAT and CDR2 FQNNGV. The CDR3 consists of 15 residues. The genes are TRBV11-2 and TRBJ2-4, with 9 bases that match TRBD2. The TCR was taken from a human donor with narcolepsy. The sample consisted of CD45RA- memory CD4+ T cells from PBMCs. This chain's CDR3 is CASSLQAGGPNIQYF. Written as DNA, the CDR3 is TGTGCCAGCAGCCTGCAAGCGGGAGGTCCGAACATTCAGTACTTC.